These 13 T cell receptor beta chains were all obtained from the same sample, sequenced in a study of tissue T cells after allogeneic stem cell transplantation. The data were produced by immunoSEQ multiplex PCR, yet TCRdb's version contains in-frame clones alone and is incomplete. The data show about 42,000 clones, with approximately 92% seen just once and about 3.8% held by the top ten. The sample in question was blood, obtained before transplantation. The receptors come from a woman aged 35 to 69 who later had graft-versus-host disease after an allogeneic stem cell transplant.

The rearrangement joins TRBV29-1 to TRBJ2-7, with 11 nucleotides matching TRBD2. The CDR3 runs 13 residues. Germline V gene data show CDR1 as SQVTM and CDR2 as ANQGSEA. Trimming at V came to 4 bases and at J to 2 bases, leaving 1 base not matched to a gene. The DNA of the CDR3 is TGCAGCGTTGTAGCGGGAGGGCCCTACGAGCAGTACTTC. It translates to CSVVAGGPYEQYF.

The chain carries TRBV28 and TRBJ2-5, with 12 nucleotides matching TRBD2. Germline loops: CDR1 MDHEN, CDR2 SYDVKM. CDR3 length equals 19 residues. Germline trimming cut 1 base from V and 2 bases from J; bases unmatched to any gene: 11. CDR3 bases: TGTGCCAGCAGTTTATTCGGCAGGACTAGCGGGAACCCACAAGAGACCCAGTACTTC. It codes for CASSLFGRTSGNPQETQYF.

The rearrangement links TRBV11-2 to TRBJ1-4; D gene uncertain. Trimming pared 5 bases from V and 3 bases from J, leaving 16 bases between. Germline V gene data show CDR1 as SGHAT and CDR2 as FQNNGV. The CDR3 runs to 16 residues. CDR3 in amino acids: CASSHGKFGANEKLFF. DNA of the CDR3: TGTGCCAGCAGCCACGGAAAATTTGGGGCTAATGAAAAACTGTTTTTT.

The chain joins TRBV7-6 to TRBJ2-7; 11 positions match TRBD2. V gave up 5 bases and J gave up 3 bases; unmatched junction bases: 21. The CDR3 length is 20 residues. Germline V gene lookup returns CDR1 SGHVS and CDR2 FNYEAQ. CDR3 sequence (DNA): TGTGCCAGCAGCCCCCGGGGTAGCGGGAGGGCCTTCCGTTCCGTCTACGAGCAGTACTTC. It yields the protein CASSPRGSGRAFRSVYEQYF. The entire variable domain, with the rest obtained from reference TRBV7-6 and TRBJ2-7, is as follows: GAGVSQSPRYKVTKRGQDVALRCDPISGHVSLYWYRQALGQGPEFLTYFNYEAQQDKSGLPNDRFSAERPEGSISTLTIQRTEQRDSAMYRCASSPRGSGRAFRSVYEQYFGPGTRLTVT.

This chain connects TRBV2 to TRBJ2-3; 7 bases fit TRBD1. The CDR3 contains 13 residues. V trimming: 10 bases; J trimming: 4 bases; junction bases outside the gene matches: 8. Germline assignment: CDR1 SNHLY and CDR2 FYNNEI. The CDR3 coding sequence is TGTGCCATAGACAGGGTTTTCTCAGATACGCAGTATTTT. It specifies CAIDRVFSDTQYF.

The CDR3: CASSSGARDNEQFF. CDR3 DNA: TGCGCCAGCAGCTCAGGGGCACGGGACAATGAGCAGTTCTTC. V usage is TRBV5-1 and J usage is TRBJ2-1, with a weak D call TRBD1 (6 bases). There are 14 residues in the CDR3. Trimming took 3 bases from V and 5 from J, leaving 12 bases between them. CDR1 SGHRS and CDR2 YFSETQ come from the germline V gene.

This clone was observed once. This specimen includes other DNA sequences encoding the same CDR3. The J gene is TRBJ2-3, the V gene TRBV6-2 or TRBV6-3; D is unresolved. V shed 2 bases and J shed 3 bases, with 6 bases lying between them. Germline CDR1 reads MNHEY; CDR2 reads SVGEGT. The CDR3 runs 13 residues. The CDR3 loop is CASSYRETDTQYF. For the CDR3, the DNA is TGTGCCAGCAGTTACCGAGAGACAGATACGCAGTATTTT.

This clone was counted a single time. The rearrangement uses TRBV13 and TRBJ2-2; 7 nucleotides agree with TRBD1. The germline gives CDR1 PRHDT, CDR2 FYEKMQ (reference sequence). V lost 6 bases, J lost 7 bases, and 11 bases stayed unmatched. The CDR3 runs 15 residues. CDR3 loop: CASRRRQGFHGELFF. CDR3 sequence (DNA): TGTGCCAGCAGGAGGAGACAGGGATTTCACGGGGAGCTGTTTTTT.

The V and J genes are TRBV5-5 and TRBJ2-7; 9 bases are a match to TRBD1. Germline CDR1 is SGHKS and CDR2 is YYEKEE (reference sequence). Trimming cost V 3 bases and J 1 base; bases outside gene matches: 2. This CDR3 is 14 amino acids long. In nucleotides, the CDR3 is TGTGCCAGCAGCTGGACAGGGGATTCCTACGAGCAGTACTTC. This sequence encodes CASSWTGDSYEQYF. Together with reference TRBV5-5 and TRBJ2-7, the CDR3 gives the full variable domain: DAGVTQSPTHLIKTRGQQVTLRCSPISGHKSVSWYQQVLGQGPQFIFQYYEKEERGRGNFPDRFSARQFPNYSSELNVNALLLGDSALYLCASSWTGDSYEQYFGPGTRLTVT.

This chain joins TRBV10-1 and TRBJ1-2; D unclear. This CDR3 spans 14 amino acids. Trimming shortened V by 8 bases and J by 0 bases, and 13 bases separated the two germline ends. Germline-derived CDR1 and CDR2 are WNHNN and SYGVQD (reference sequence). CDR3 region: CASPLSSPNYGYTF. The CDR3 region has the DNA TGCGCCAGCCCCTTAAGCAGCCCTAACTATGGCTACACCTTC.

This clone was observed a single time. V usage is TRBV6-1 and J usage is TRBJ2-1; D not certain. The CDR3 is 14 residues long. V lost 1 base, J lost 7 bases, and 11 bases lay in between. Germline V gives CDR1 MNHNS, CDR2 SASEGT. CDR3 in DNA: TGTGCCAGCAGTGAAGTTCTCGAGTCGAATGAGCAGTTCTTC. It translates to CASSEVLESNEQFF.

CDR3 bases: TGTGCCAGCAGCGACAGGGGCGGCACAGATACGCAGTATTTT. Residues: CASSDRGGTDTQYF. The gene calls are TRBV5-4 and TRBJ2-3, with TRBD1 identical over 8 bases. Germline loops: CDR1 SGHNT, CDR2 YYREEE (reference sequence). This CDR3 spans 14 amino acids. Trimming removed 4 bases from V and 1 base from J; junction bases left unmatched: 2.

The J gene is TRBJ2-1, the V gene TRBV24-1; possible D gene TRBD2, 5 bases. Germline values: CDR1 KGHDR, CDR2 SFDVKD. The germline V and J ends were trimmed by 8 bases and 4 bases, with 20 bases remaining between them. The CDR3 consists of 16 residues. The CDR3 loop is CATTLARVSGYNEQFF. The CDR3 DNA is TGTGCCACCACCCTAGCCCGGGTAAGCGGTTACAATGAGCAGTTCTTC.